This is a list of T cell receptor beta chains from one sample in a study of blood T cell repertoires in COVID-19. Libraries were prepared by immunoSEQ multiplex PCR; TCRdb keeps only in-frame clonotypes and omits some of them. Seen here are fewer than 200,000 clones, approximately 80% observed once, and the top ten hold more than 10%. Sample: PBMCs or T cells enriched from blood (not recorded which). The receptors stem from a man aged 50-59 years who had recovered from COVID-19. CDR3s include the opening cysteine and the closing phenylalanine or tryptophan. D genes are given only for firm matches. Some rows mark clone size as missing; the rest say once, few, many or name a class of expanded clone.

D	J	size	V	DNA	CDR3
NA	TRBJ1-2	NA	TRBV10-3	TGTGCCATCAGTGAGCCGAGATCCAACTATGGCTACACCTTC	CAISEPRSNYGYTF
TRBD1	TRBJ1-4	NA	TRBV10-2	TGCGCCAGCAGTGAGTCATTTGAGACAGGGGATGAAAAACTGTTTTTT	CASSESFETGDEKLFF
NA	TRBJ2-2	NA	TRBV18	TGTGCCAGCTCAGCGGGCAACTCGAACACCGGGGAGCTGTTTTTT	CASSAGNSNTGELFF
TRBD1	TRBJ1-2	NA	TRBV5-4	TGTGCCAGCAGCCCCGGACAGGGGAAATCTAACTATGGCTACACCTTC	CASSPGQGKSNYGYTF
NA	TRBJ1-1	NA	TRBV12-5	TGTGCTAGTGGTTCGGGTAAGGCCGGAAGATCCTACACTGAAGCTTTCTTT	CASGSGKAGRSYTEAFF
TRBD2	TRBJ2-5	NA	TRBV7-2	TGTGCCAGCAGCGGGGGGGGTAGCTCACAGACCCAGTACTTC	CASSGGGSSQTQYF
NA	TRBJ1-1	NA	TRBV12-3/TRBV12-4	TGTGCCAGCAGTTTAAGGGGAGGCACTGAAGCTTTCTTT	CASSLRGGTEAFF
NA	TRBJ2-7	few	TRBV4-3	TGCGCCAGCAGCCCAACGGCCGGGCGGGGCAGAACCTACGAGCAGTACTTC	CASSPTAGRGRTYEQYF
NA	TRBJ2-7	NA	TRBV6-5	TGTGCCAGCATCCCCTCGGGGGTACGGTCCTACGAGCAGTACTTC	CASIPSGVRSYEQYF
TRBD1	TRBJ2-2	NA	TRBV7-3	TGTGCCAGCAGCTTAAGTCAGACAGGGCAAGGGACCGGGGAGCTGTTTTTT	CASSLSQTGQGTGELFF
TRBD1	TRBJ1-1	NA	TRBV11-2	TGTGCCAGCAGCCCGAGACAGGGGGCCCGGAACACTGAAGCTTTCTTT	CASSPRQGARNTEAFF
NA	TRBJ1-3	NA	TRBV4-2	TGTGCCAGCAGCCACGGGGGATCGGGAGGAAACACCATATATTTT	CASSHGGSGGNTIYF
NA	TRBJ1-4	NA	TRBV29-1	TGCAGTCCTGGGACTACCAGCGACACGAATGAAAAACTGTTTTTT	CSPGTTSDTNEKLFF
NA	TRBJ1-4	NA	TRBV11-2	TGTGCCAGCAGCTTAGGGGCAAAAAGAAATGAAAAACTGTTTTTT	CASSLGAKRNEKLFF
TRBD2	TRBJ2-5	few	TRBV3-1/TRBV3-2	TGTGCCAGCAGCCTCCGCGGGGGGGCCAAAGAGACCCAGTACTTC	CASSLRGGAKETQYF
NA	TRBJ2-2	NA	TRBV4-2	TGTGCCAGCGCTACGAGTGGGCAGAACACCGGGGAGCTGTTTTTT	CASATSGQNTGELFF
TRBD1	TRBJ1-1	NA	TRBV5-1	TGCGCCAGCAGCTTGGGGCAGGGGGCCACTGAAGCTTTCTTT	CASSLGQGATEAFF
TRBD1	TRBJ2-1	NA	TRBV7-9	TGTGCCAGCAGCTTAGGGACAGGCAATGAGCAGTTCTTC	CASSLGTGNEQFF
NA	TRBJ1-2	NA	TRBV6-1	TGTGCCAGCAGTGAAGCGTGGGGCCGGGGCTACACCTTC	CASSEAWGRGYTF
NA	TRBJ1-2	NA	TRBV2	TGTGCCAGCAACCCTCCGGGTCCCGGGGGGGGCTACACCTTC	CASNPPGPGGGYTF
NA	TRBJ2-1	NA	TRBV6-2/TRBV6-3	TGTGCCAGCAGCCAAAGCGGTGAGCAGTTCTTC	CASSQSGEQFF
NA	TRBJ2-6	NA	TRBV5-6	TGTGCCAGCAGCTTGGGCTCAGGGTCTCTGGGGGCCAACGTCCTGACTTTC	CASSLGSGSLGANVLTF
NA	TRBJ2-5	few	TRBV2	TGTGCCAGCAGTGAAGCCTACGGGACACTTCAAGAGACCCAGTACTTC	CASSEAYGTLQETQYF
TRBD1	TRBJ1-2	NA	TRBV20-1	TGCAGTGCTAGTGGACAGGGGGCTCGTGGCTTC	CSASGQGARGF
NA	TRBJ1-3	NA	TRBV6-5	TGTGCCACCGTTTCCAACCCGGGGACTGGAAACACCATATATTTT	CATVSNPGTGNTIYF
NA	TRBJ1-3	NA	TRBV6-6	TGTGCCACCCTCGGAGGGCCCATCTCTGGAAACACCATATATTTT	CATLGGPISGNTIYF
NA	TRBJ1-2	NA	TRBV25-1	TGTGCCAGCAGTGCCGGGGGGGGCTACACCTTC	CASSAGGGYTF
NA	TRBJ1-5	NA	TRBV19	TGTGCCATCGCTCAGGGCCCCAATCAGCCCCAGCATTTT	CAIAQGPNQPQHF
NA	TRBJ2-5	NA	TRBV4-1	TGCGCCAGCAGCCTAGCCGGGCAGGGCTCAGAGACCCAGTACTTC	CASSLAGQGSETQYF
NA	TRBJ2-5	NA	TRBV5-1	TGCGCCAGCAGCTCTGACCGGACAGCCTCATTGTCGGAGACCCAGTACTTC	CASSSDRTASLSETQYF
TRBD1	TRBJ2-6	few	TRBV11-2	TGTGCCAGCAGCTTTCCGGGACAGGGGGCGCGGGGGGCCAACGTCCTGACTTTC	CASSFPGQGARGANVLTF
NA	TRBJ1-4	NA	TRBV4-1	TGCGCCAGCAGCCCCGGCGCGGAACTGTTTTTT	CASSPGAELFF
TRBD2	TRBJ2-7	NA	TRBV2	TGTGCCAGCAGAGGGACTAGCGGGGAAAACTCCTACGAGCAGTACTTC	CASRGTSGENSYEQYF
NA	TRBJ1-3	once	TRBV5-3	TGTGCCAGAAGCTTTGGGCAGACCTCTGGAAACACCATATATTTT	CARSFGQTSGNTIYF
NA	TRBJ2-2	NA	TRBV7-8	TGTGCCAGCAGCTTAGGCCCGGGGAAGGGCGGGGAGCTGTTTTTT	CASSLGPGKGGELFF
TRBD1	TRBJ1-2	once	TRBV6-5	TGTGCCAGCTCCTGGGGCGGACGACAGGGGGCCACCTACACCTTC	CASSWGGRQGATYTF
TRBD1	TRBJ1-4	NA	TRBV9	TGTGCCAGCAGCGTAGGCCACAGGGGGCGGGATGAAAAACTGTTTTTT	CASSVGHRGRDEKLFF
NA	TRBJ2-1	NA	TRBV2	TGTGCCAGCATCTCCGGGGTTGAGCAGTTCTTC	CASISGVEQFF
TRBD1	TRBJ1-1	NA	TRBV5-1	TGCGCCAGCAGCTTGAGCAGGGGGCAGTACACTGAAGCTTTCTTT	CASSLSRGQYTEAFF
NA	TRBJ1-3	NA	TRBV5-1	TGCGCCAGCAGCATAGTACCGGGAGGAAACACCATATATTTT	CASSIVPGGNTIYF
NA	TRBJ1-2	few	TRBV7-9	TGTGCCAGCAGACCCCGGGACAAACCGGATGGCTACACCTTC	CASRPRDKPDGYTF
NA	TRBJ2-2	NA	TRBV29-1	TGCAGCGTCCTCAGGGGTATCGGGGAGCTGTTTTTT	CSVLRGIGELFF
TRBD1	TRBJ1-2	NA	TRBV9	TGTGCCAGCAGCTTAGGCCAGGGGGGCTATGGCTACACCTTC	CASSLGQGGYGYTF
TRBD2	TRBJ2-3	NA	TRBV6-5	TGTGCCAGCAGCGAGACTAGCGGGGCTGCAGATACGCAGTATTTT	CASSETSGAADTQYF
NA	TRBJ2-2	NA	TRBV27	TGTGCCAGCAGTTCCTCGAACACCGGGGAGCTGTTTTTT	CASSSSNTGELFF
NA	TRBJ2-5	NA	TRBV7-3	TGTGCCAGCAGCTCGTACCAAGAGACCCAGTACTTC	CASSSYQETQYF
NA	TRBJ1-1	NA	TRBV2	TGTGCCAGCTCCCCCTCCACTGAAGCTTTCTTT	CASSPSTEAFF
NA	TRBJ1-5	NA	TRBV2	TGTGCCAGCAGTTTCCGGGACACTCACAATCAGCCCCAGCATTTT	CASSFRDTHNQPQHF
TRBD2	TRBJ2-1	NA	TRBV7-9	TGTGCCAGCAGCTTAGGATCTAGCGGGGCCTACAATGAGCAGTTCTTC	CASSLGSSGAYNEQFF
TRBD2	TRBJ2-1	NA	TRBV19	TGTGCCAGTAGTTTAGCGGGTGAGCAGTTCTTC	CASSLAGEQFF